Sequencing of this T cell receptor (beta chain) was carried out in a study of blood T cells in healthy people across ages. About the research overall: Per two T cells, template switching captured roughly one barcoded beta molecule.

Primers used in a second PCR of roughly 7 to 12 cycles were a sample-barcoded 5' primer and a J-beta primer mix. Each single sample gave us at least 3 million CDR3-containing paired-end reads. TCRdb used MiXCR to reprocess the 5' RACE reads, holding one entry per CDR3 protein. The sample comprises fewer than 700,000 distinct CDR3 sequences, 40% to 55% of which are singletons, and around 25% rests with the top ten. Between the trimmed V and J ends, which lost 5 bases and 3 bases, there was a span of 10 bases. The germline CDR1 and CDR2 sequences are SEHNR and FQNEAQ (reference sequence). The CDR3 is made up of 14 amino acids. This clonotype was seen a few times. Sample donors were healthy Caucasian individuals that came from Russia, aged roughly 6 to 100.

What was sequenced was blood. This TCR was recovered from a man older than 75 in good health. J is TRBJ1-4 and V is TRBV7-9, with D unresolved. The CDR3, as DNA: TGTGCCAGCAGCCGACGACGCCCTAATGAAAAACTGTTTTTT. Its translation is CASSRRRPNEKLFF.